The 30 T cell receptor beta chains given below trace back to one sample, sequenced in a study of blood T cell repertoires in COVID-19. The method was immunoSEQ multiplex PCR; TCRdb's version includes in-frame clones alone and lacks a portion of them. The data show fewer than 150,000 clones, under 90% seen once. The sequenced sample was peripheral blood. These receptors were collected from a human donor in a cohort sampled during active COVID-19.

This chain links TRBV5-1 with TRBJ1-1; weak D call: TRBD1 (6 bases). Trimming stripped 4 bases from V and 3 bases from J, with 10 bases between. The germline gives CDR1 SGHRS, CDR2 YFSETQ. The CDR3 consists of 13 residues. In DNA, the CDR3 is TGCGCCAGCAGCAACGCAGGGGACACTGAAGCTTTCTTT. Translating gives CASSNAGDTEAFF.

This chain links TRBV25-1 with TRBJ1-5; 7 positions agree with TRBD1. The CDR3 loop spans 18 amino acids. J gave up 0 bases and V 8 bases, and 16 bases lay outside the gene matches. Germline lookup yields CDR1 MGHDK and CDR2 SYGVNS. The CDR3 region is CASPRQWTGLDSNQPQHF. As DNA, the CDR3 is TGTGCCAGCCCCCGCCAATGGACAGGTCTCGATAGCAATCAGCCCCAGCATTTT.

The chain joins TRBV18 to TRBJ2-1; 7 nucleotides agree with TRBD1. Germline values: CDR1 KGHSH, CDR2 LQKENI. This CDR3 spans 13 amino acids. After removal of 5 bases from V and 9 bases from J, the junction contained 7 bases not matched to a gene. CDR3 DNA sequence: TGTGCCAGCTCAACGGAGACAGGGTTTGAGCAGTTCTTC. Protein product: CASSTETGFEQFF.

The chain recombines TRBV2 with TRBJ2-7; the match to TRBD1 covers 9 bases. This CDR3 contains 14 residues. J was trimmed by 0 bases and V by 11 bases; bases with no gene match: 8. CDR1 and CDR2 from the germline V gene are SNHLY and FYNNEI. The CDR3 nucleotides are TGTGCCGGAAAACAGGGGGCGATCTCCTACGAGCAGTACTTC. It yields the protein CAGKQGAISYEQYF.

The chain uses TRBV5-6 and TRBJ1-4, with TRBD1 matching over 8 bases. V gave up 4 bases and J gave up 8 bases; unmatched junction bases: 13. The germline V gene has CDR1 SGHDT and CDR2 YYEEEE. The CDR3 is 16 residues long. The CDR3 region has the DNA TGTGCCAGCAGCAACTTTGGGTCCCAGGGGGCGGAAAAACTGTTTTTT. It codes for CASSNFGSQGAEKLFF.

V and J are TRBV7-9 and TRBJ1-5; 7 bases map to TRBD1. The germline V gene has CDR1 SEHNR and CDR2 FQNEAQ (reference sequence). This CDR3 contains 14 residues. With 5 bases clipped from V and 0 bases from J, the junction kept 1 base outside the gene matches. CDR3 sequence: CASSRQGSNQPQHF. In DNA form, the CDR3 reads TGTGCCAGCAGCCGACAGGGTAGCAATCAGCCCCAGCATTTT.

This chain links TRBV5-4 with TRBJ2-3; TRBD2 aligns across 12 bases. The germline V gene has CDR1 SGHNT and CDR2 YYREEE (reference sequence). The CDR3 is made up of 18 amino acids. Unmatched junction bases numbered 11, after V lost 6 bases and J lost 0 bases. CDR3 sequence (DNA): TGTGCCAGCACCCGCCGGCTAGCGGGGGGGCGGAGCACAGATACGCAGTATTTT. It specifies CASTRRLAGGRSTDTQYF.

The rearrangement uses TRBV5-6 and TRBJ2-3; TRBD1 aligns across 7 bases. Germline-derived CDR1 and CDR2 are SGHDT and YYEEEE. This CDR3 region has 17 residues. Losses at the gene ends were 4 bases for V and 5 bases for J; bases not matched to a gene: 16. The CDR3, as DNA: TGTGCCAGCAGCCTGATTAACAGGGGACCCATGAGAGATACGCAGTATTTT. Translation: CASSLINRGPMRDTQYF.

J is TRBJ1-1 and V is TRBV30, with D uncertain. CDR3 length equals 12 residues. Germline CDR1 GTSNPN, CDR2 SVGIG (reference sequence). Trimming took off 7 bases at V and 1 base at J, with 10 bases between the two ends. The CDR3 coding sequence is TGTGCCTTTGGAGAAAGGAACACTGAAGCTTTCTTT. It specifies CAFGERNTEAFF. The full variable domain, completed using reference TRBV30 and TRBJ1-1, is SQTIHQWPATLVQPVGSPLSLECTVEGTSNPNLYWYRQAAGRGLQLLFYSVGIGQISSEVPQNLSASRPQDRQFILSSKKLLLSDSGFYLCAFGERNTEAFFGQGTRLTVV.

The chain recombines TRBV5-5 with TRBJ2-1, with D possibly matching TRBD2 (5 bases). Germline V gives CDR1 SGHKS, CDR2 YYEKEE (reference sequence). The CDR3 totals 15 residues. Trimming took 4 bases from V and 5 from J, leaving 16 bases between them. The CDR3 DNA is TGTGCCAGCAGCACCTATCGGGGTCTGGACAATGAGCAGTTCTTC. Its translation: CASSTYRGLDNEQFF.

A note on this clone: Other DNA sequences within the sample encode an identical CDR3. V gene TRBV12-3 or TRBV12-4 combines with J gene TRBJ1-5; D gene ambiguous. CDR3 length: 13 residues. The germline V and J ends were trimmed by 3 bases and 0 bases, with 3 bases remaining between them. The CDR3 region has the DNA TGTGCCAGCAGTTTCGGTAGCAATCAGCCCCAGCATTTT. It specifies CASSFGSNQPQHF.

This clone was seen only once. The chain uses TRBV9 and TRBJ1-5; D gene unclear. The CDR3 runs to 15 residues. V dropped 0 bases and J dropped 3 bases, with 10 bases sitting between them. The germline gives CDR1 SGDLS, CDR2 YYNGEE. This chain's CDR3 is CASSVGQADNQPQHF. The CDR3 coding sequence is TGTGCCAGCAGCGTAGGCCAGGCCGACAATCAGCCCCAGCATTTT. The variable domain in full, completed from reference TRBV9 and TRBJ1-5, reads DSGVTQTPKHLITATGQRVTLRCSPRSGDLSVYWYQQSLDQGLQFLIQYYNGEERAKGNILERFSAQQFPDLHSELNLSSLELGDSALYFCASSVGQADNQPQHFGDGTRLSIL.

CDR3 sequence: CASTKTGSRAGELFF. Written as DNA, the CDR3 is TGTGCCAGCACCAAGACAGGGTCGAGGGCCGGGGAGCTGTTTTTT. The chain recombines TRBV2 with TRBJ2-2; 7 nucleotides align to TRBD1. The CDR3 is 15 amino acids. Germline lookup yields CDR1 SNHLY and CDR2 FYNNEI. The V gene end was trimmed by 7 bases and the J gene end by 6 bases; junction bases not matched to a gene: 11.

V gene TRBV7-2 combines with J gene TRBJ2-2; perhaps TRBD2 as D (5 bases). This CDR3 has 15 residues. V was shortened by 3 bases and J by 0 bases, with 8 bases between the two germline ends. The V gene's germline CDR1 is SGHTA and CDR2 FQGNSA. This CDR3 reads CASSLDSSNTGELFF. The CDR3 DNA sequence: TGTGCCAGCAGCTTGGACTCGTCGAACACCGGGGAGCTGTTTTTT.

The chain has TRBV24-1 and TRBJ1-2; 7 nucleotides line up with TRBD1. From germline, CDR1 is KGHDR and CDR2 SFDVKD. The CDR3 extends over 13 amino acids. The ends lost 4 bases at V and 12 bases at J; junction bases unmatched: 10. CDR3 protein: CATSDSPDRVHTF. Written as DNA, the CDR3 is TGTGCCACCAGTGACTCCCCTGACAGGGTCCACACCTTC.

The V gene is TRBV5-1, the J gene TRBJ1-6, with 7 nucleotides matching TRBD1. CDR3 size: 14 residues. V trimming: 5 bases; J trimming: 9 bases; junction bases outside the gene matches: 8. CDR1 SGHRS and CDR2 YFSETQ come from the germline V gene. The CDR3 here is CASSYGGGGSPLHF. CDR3 DNA sequence: TGCGCCAGCAGTTATGGAGGGGGCGGTTCACCCCTCCACTTT.

The rearrangement links TRBV7-9 to TRBJ2-7; TRBD2 agrees at 7 bases. The CDR3 contains 15 residues. The junction had 11 bases not matched to a gene; V was cut back by 5 bases and J by 4 bases. In germline, CDR1 is SEHNR, CDR2 FQNEAQ (reference sequence). The CDR3 loop is CASSPPGGGFYEQYF. The CDR3 nucleotides are TGTGCCAGCAGCCCCCCGGGCGGGGGTTTTTACGAGCAGTACTTC. Combining the CDR3 with reference TRBV7-9 and TRBJ2-7 gives the whole variable domain DTGVSQNPRHKITKRGQNVTFRCDPISEHNRLYWYRQTLGQGPEFLTYFQNEAQLEKSRLLSDRFSAERPKGSFSTLEIQRTEQGDSAMYLCASSPPGGGFYEQYFGPGTRLTVT.

A note on this clone: Other DNA sequences in this sample translate to the same CDR3. The CDR3 region is CSVGAGQETQYF. In DNA form, the CDR3 reads TGCAGCGTTGGGGCAGGCCAAGAGACCCAGTACTTC. The chain combines TRBV29-1 with TRBJ2-5; D remains ambiguous. This CDR3 spans 12 amino acids. Trimming left V 4 bases short and J 1 base short, with 7 bases between. Germline V gene data show CDR1 as SQVTM and CDR2 as ANQGSEA.

The chain carries TRBV18 and TRBJ2-3; D perhaps matches TRBD2 (5 bases). V was trimmed by 2 bases and J by 7 bases, leaving 22 bases between them. Germline V gene lookup returns CDR1 KGHSH and CDR2 LQKENI. The CDR3 runs to 17 residues. The DNA for the CDR3 is TGTGCCAGCTCACCAGAGCGAGCGGCGCAATTCCCGAATACGCAGTATTTT. It specifies CASSPERAAQFPNTQYF.

The V call is TRBV19, the J call TRBJ2-3, with D maybe TRBD2 (6 bases). Per germline, CDR1 LNHDA and CDR2 SQIVND (reference sequence). Trimming stripped 4 bases from V and 2 bases from J, with 10 bases between. There are 14 residues in the CDR3. CDR3: CASSTRLVTDTQYF. Written as DNA, the CDR3 is TGTGCCAGTAGTACAAGACTAGTCACAGATACGCAGTATTTT.

The chain combines TRBV7-2 with TRBJ2-3; TRBD2 is a possible D gene (6 bases). CDR3 length equals 15 residues. The V gene's germline CDR1 is SGHTA and CDR2 FQGNSA. Trimming cost V 1 base and J 4 bases, with 12 bases left between them. CDR3 sequence (DNA): TGTGCCAGCAGCTTAGACGGGACTCCCGCAGATACGCAGTATTTT. It specifies CASSLDGTPADTQYF.

The V gene is TRBV18, the J gene TRBJ2-3; D not certain. There are 15 residues in the CDR3. Looked up from germline, CDR1 is KGHSH and CDR2 is LQKENI. V shed 3 bases and J shed 0 bases, with 10 bases lying between them. The DNA of the CDR3 is TGTGCCAGCTCACCGGGCCCCGATAGCACAGATACGCAGTATTTT. Amino acids: CASSPGPDSTDTQYF.

The chain combines TRBV5-1 with TRBJ1-2; D not certain. The V and J ends lost 0 bases and 0 bases respectively, with 9 bases between them. Germline CDR1 and CDR2: SGHRS and YFSETQ. The CDR3 contains 15 residues. DNA of the CDR3: TGCGCCAGCAGCTTGGAGGCAGGCACTAACTATGGCTACACCTTC. Protein: CASSLEAGTNYGYTF.

The chain recombines TRBV5-4 with TRBJ2-3; 9 positions match TRBD2. Trimming cost V 3 bases and J 5 bases; bases outside gene matches: 13. This CDR3 is built from 17 residues. Looked up from germline, CDR1 is SGHNT and CDR2 is YYREEE (reference sequence). CDR3 in DNA: TGTGCCAGCAGCTCCCCAACAGCGGGCGGGGGGGGAGATACGCAGTATTTT. It yields the protein CASSSPTAGGGGDTQYF.

The gene calls are TRBV6-2 or TRBV6-3 and TRBJ1-5, with D unresolved. Germline CDR1 and CDR2: MNHEY and SVGEGT. The CDR3 contains 16 residues. The ends were cut back, 0 bases at V and 4 bases at J, with 13 bases in the middle. This CDR3 is CASSYSLRRRNQPQHF. The DNA for the CDR3 is TGTGCCAGCAGTTACTCCCTTAGACGGCGGAATCAGCCCCAGCATTTT.

The CDR3 sequence is CASSIKKGTMNTEAFF. The CDR3 nucleotides are TGTGCCAGTAGTATAAAGAAAGGAACTATGAACACTGAAGCTTTCTTT. The genes are TRBV19 and TRBJ1-1; D is ambiguous. The CDR3 loop spans 16 amino acids. Germline assignment: CDR1 LNHDA and CDR2 SQIVND (reference sequence). Trimming left V 2 bases short and J 0 bases short, with 13 bases between.

This clone was seen a single time. The chain has TRBV6-6 and TRBJ2-1; D is possibly TRBD2 (5 bases). Germline CDR1 is MNHNY and CDR2 is SVGAGI (reference sequence). The CDR3 is 13 amino acids. The V gene lost 8 bases and the J gene lost 5 bases, with 13 bases spanning the gap. The chain's CDR3 is CASGSILDNEQFF. CDR3 in DNA: TGTGCCAGCGGATCCATACTAGACAATGAGCAGTTCTTC.

This chain joins TRBV30 and TRBJ2-7; a weak D match, TRBD1 (6 bases). Trimming left V 1 base short and J 9 bases short, with 10 bases between. The CDR3 loop spans 11 amino acids. Germline loops: CDR1 GTSNPN, CDR2 SVGIG (reference sequence). CDR3 DNA sequence: TGTGCCTGGAGTGCGACGACAGGGCAGTACTTC. Encoded protein: CAWSATTGQYF. The variable domain in full, with the rest retrieved from reference TRBV30 and TRBJ2-7, is SQTIHQWPATLVQPVGSPLSLECTVEGTSNPNLYWYRQAAGRGLQLLFYSVGIGQISSEVPQNLSASRPQDRQFILSSKKLLLSDSGFYLCAWSATTGQYFGPGTRLTVT.

This clone has a handful of counts. This sequence joins TRBV11-2 and TRBJ1-5, with TRBD1 as a possible D gene (5 bases). V lost 5 bases to trimming and J lost 11 bases, with 22 bases between them. Per germline, CDR1 SGHAT and CDR2 FQNNGV. This CDR3 is built from 15 residues. The CDR3 is CASSHYKGLGGAQHF. In DNA form, the CDR3 reads TGTGCCAGCAGCCACTATAAGGGACTTGGGGGGGCCCAGCATTTT.

The chain is built from TRBV7-2 and TRBJ2-1; D is uncertain. Germline CDR1 is SGHTA and CDR2 is FQGNSA. V shed 4 bases and J shed 9 bases, with 7 bases lying between them. The CDR3 runs to 11 residues. The CDR3 DNA follows: TGTGCCAGCAGCTCTCCGGGTGAGCAGTTCTTC. Protein: CASSSPGEQFF.